This T cell receptor (beta chain) was sequenced during a study of shared clonotypes between healthy human individuals. Overall study context: Each donor's CD4 naive and CD4 memory cells filled three plates apiece, CD8 naive two, and CD8 memory one.

With regard to this clone: The antigen is undetermined.

Points from the study as a whole: What rarefaction showed was incomplete sorted-subset sequencing despite large depth.

Germline V CDR1 and CDR2: SGHTA, FQGTGA. The CDR3 totals 14 residues. V shed 2 bases and J shed 4 bases, with 10 bases lying between them. Assay used: immunoSEQ multiplex PCR; TCRdb lists only in-frame clones, some missing. The sample has just under 350,000 clones, roughly 80% seen once. Material for sequencing was memory CD4+ T cells sorted from blood. Specified subset: CD45RA-negative fraction. The gene calls are TRBV7-3 and TRBJ2-3; possible D gene TRBD1, 6 bases. The TCR originated in a young man in good health. The CDR3 loop reads CASSLQGNSDTQYF. The CDR3 nucleotides are TGTGCCAGCAGCTTACAGGGGAATTCAGATACGCAGTATTTT.